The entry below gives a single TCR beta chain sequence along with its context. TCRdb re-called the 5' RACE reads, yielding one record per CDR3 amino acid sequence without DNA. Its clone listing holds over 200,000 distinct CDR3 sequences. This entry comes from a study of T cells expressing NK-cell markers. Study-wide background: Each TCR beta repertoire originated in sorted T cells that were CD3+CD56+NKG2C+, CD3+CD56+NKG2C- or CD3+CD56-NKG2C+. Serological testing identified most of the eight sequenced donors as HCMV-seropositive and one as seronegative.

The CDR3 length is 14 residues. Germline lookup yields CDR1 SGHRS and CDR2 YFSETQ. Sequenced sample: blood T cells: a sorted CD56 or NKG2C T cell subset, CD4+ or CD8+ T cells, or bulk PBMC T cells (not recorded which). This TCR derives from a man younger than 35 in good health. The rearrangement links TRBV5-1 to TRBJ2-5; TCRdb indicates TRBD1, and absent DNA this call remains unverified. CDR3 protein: CASSSTGIQETQYF.